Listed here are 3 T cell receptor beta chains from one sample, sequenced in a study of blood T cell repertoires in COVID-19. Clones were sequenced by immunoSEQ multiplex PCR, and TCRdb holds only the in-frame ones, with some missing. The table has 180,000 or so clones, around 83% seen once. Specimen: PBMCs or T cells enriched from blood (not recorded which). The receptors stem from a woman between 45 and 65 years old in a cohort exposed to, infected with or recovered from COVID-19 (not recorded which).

Written as DNA, the CDR3 is TGCGCCAGCAGCCAACAGGGACAGGAGTACGAGCAGTACTTC. Its translation is CASSQQGQEYEQYF. J is TRBJ2-7 and V is TRBV4-1; 8 nucleotides agree with TRBD1. This CDR3 region has 14 residues. V lost 2 bases, J lost 4 bases, and 4 bases stayed unmatched. CDR1 and CDR2 from the germline V gene are MGHRA and YSYEKL.

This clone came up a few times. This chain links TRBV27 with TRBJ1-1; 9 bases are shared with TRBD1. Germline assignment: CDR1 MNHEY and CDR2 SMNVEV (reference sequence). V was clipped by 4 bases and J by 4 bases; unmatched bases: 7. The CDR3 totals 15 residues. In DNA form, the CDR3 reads TGTGCCAGCAGTTCCACGACAGGGGGATTCACTGAAGCTTTCTTT. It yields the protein CASSSTTGGFTEAFF.

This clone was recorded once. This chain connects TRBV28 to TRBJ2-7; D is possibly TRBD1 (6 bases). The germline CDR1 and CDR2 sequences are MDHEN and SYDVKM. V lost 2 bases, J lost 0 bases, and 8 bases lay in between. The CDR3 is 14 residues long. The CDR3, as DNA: TGTGCCAGCAGTTTACGAGGGGGCTCCTACGAGCAGTACTTC. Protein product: CASSLRGGSYEQYF.